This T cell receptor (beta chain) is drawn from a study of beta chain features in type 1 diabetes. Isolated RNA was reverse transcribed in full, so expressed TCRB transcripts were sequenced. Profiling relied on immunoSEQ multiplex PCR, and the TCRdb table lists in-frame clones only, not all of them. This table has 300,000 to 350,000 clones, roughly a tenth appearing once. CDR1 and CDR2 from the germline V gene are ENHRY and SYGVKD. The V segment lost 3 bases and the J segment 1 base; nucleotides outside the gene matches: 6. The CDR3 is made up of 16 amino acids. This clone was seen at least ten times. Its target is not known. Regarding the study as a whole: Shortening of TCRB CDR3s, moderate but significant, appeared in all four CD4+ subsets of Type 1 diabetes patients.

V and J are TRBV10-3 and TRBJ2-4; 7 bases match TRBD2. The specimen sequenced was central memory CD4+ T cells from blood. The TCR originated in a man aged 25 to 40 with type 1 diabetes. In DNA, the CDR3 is TGTGCCATCAGTGACCCCCTGCGGGGGGCCAAAAACATTCAGTACTTC. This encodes CAISDPLRGAKNIQYF.